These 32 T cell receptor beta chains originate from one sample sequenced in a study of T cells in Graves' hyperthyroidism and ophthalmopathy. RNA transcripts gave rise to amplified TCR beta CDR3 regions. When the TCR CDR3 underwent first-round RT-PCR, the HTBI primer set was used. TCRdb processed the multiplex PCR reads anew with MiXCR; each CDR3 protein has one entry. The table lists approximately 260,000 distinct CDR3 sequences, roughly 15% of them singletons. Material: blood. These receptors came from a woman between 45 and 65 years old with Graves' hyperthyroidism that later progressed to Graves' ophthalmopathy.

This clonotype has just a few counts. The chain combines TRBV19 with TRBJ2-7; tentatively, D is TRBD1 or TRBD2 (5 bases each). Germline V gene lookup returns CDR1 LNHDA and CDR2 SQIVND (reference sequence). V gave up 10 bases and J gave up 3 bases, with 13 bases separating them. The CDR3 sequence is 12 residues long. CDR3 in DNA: TGTGCCACGCAGGGACCTTTCTACGAGCAGTACTTC. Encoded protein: CATQGPFYEQYF.

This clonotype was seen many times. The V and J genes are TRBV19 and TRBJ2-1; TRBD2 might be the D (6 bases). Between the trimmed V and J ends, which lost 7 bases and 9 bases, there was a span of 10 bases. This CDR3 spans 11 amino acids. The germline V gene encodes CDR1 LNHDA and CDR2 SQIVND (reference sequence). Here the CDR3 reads CASKEGSEQFF. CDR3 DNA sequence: TGTGCCAGTAAGGAGGGCAGTGAGCAGTTCTTC.

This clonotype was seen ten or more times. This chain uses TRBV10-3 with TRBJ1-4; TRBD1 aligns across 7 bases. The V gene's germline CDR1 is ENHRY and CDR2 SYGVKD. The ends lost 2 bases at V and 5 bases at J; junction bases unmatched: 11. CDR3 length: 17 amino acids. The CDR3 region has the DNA TGTGCCATCAGTGAGGAAGGGGGCGAGGGTGAGAATGAAAAACTGTTTTTT. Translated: CAISEEGGEGENEKLFF.

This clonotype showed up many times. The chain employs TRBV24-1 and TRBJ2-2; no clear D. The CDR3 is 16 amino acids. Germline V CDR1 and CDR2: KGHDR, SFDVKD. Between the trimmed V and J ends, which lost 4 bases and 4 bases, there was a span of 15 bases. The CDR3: CATSEPTPESTGELFF. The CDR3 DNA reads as TGTGCCACCAGTGAACCGACACCTGAATCCACCGGGGAGCTGTTTTTT.

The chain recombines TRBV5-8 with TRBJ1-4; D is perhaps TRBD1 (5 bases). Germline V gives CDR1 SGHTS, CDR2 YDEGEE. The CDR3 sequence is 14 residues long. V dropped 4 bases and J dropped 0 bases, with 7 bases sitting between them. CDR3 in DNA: TGTGCCAGCAGCCGGACAACAACTAATGAAAAACTGTTTTTT. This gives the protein CASSRTTTNEKLFF.

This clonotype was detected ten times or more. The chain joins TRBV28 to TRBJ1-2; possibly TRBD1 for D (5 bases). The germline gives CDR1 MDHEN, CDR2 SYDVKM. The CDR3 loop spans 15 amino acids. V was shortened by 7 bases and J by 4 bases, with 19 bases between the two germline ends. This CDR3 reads CASNLGGAGVYGYTF. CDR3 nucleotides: TGTGCCAGCAACTTGGGAGGGGCGGGGGTCTATGGCTACACCTTC.

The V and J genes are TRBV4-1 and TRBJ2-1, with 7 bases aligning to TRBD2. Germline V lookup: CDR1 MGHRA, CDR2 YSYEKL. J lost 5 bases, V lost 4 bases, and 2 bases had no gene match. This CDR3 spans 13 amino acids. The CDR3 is CASSRDYNNEQFF. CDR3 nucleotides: TGCGCCAGCAGCCGGGACTACAACAATGAGCAGTTCTTC.

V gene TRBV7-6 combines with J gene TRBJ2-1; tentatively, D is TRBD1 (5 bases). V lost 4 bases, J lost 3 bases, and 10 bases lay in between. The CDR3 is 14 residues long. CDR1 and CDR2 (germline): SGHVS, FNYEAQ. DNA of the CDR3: TGTGCCAGCAGCTACGACAGTATCTACAATGAGCAGTTCTTC. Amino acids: CASSYDSIYNEQFF. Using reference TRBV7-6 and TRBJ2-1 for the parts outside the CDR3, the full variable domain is GAGVSQSPRYKVTKRGQDVALRCDPISGHVSLYWYRQALGQGPEFLTYFNYEAQQDKSGLPNDRFSAERPEGSISTLTIQRTEQRDSAMYRCASSYDSIYNEQFFGPGTRLTVL.

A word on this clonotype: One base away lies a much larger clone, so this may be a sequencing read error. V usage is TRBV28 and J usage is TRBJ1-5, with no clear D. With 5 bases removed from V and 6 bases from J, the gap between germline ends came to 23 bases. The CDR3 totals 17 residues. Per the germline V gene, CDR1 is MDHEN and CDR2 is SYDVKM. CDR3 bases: TGTGCCAGCAGTGTTCCTTTTCGCAGGAGGTCGGGTCAGCCCCAGCATTTT. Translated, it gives CASSVPFRRRSGQPQHF.

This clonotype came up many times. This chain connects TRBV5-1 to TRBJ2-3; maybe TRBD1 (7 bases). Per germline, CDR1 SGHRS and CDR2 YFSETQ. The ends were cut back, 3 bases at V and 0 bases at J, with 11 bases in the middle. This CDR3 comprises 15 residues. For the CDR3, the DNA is TGCGCCAGCAGCTCAGGGGGGAGAAGCACAGATACGCAGTATTTT. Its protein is CASSSGGRSTDTQYF.

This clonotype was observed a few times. The CDR3 DNA reads TGTGCCAGCAGCCCCGACTGGAATGAGCAGTTCTTC. This gives the protein CASSPDWNEQFF. V usage is TRBV5-4 and J usage is TRBJ2-1; no firm D call. The CDR3 totals 12 residues. Germline loops: CDR1 SGHNT, CDR2 YYREEE (reference sequence). Trimming left V 4 bases short and J 7 bases short, with 9 bases between.

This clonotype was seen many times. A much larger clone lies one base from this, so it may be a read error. CDR3 sequence (DNA): TGTGCCAGCAGTTTACGGAACACTGAAGCTTTCTTT. Its translation: CASSLRNTEAFF. The V gene is TRBV28, the J gene TRBJ1-1; D gene ambiguous. The germline V gene encodes CDR1 MDHEN and CDR2 SYDVKM. The length of the CDR3 is 12 residues. V lost 2 bases to trimming and J lost 1 base, with 2 bases between them. The entire variable domain, with the rest obtained from reference TRBV28 and TRBJ1-1, is as follows: DVKVTQSSRYLVKRTGEKVFLECVQDMDHENMFWYRQDPGLGLRLIYFSYDVKMKEKGDIPEGYSVSREKKERFSLILESASTNQTSMYLCASSLRNTEAFFGQGTRLTVV.

The CDR3 nucleotides read TGTGCCAGTAGTATGCACCAGGGAATCACTGAAGCTTTCTTT. Protein product: CASSMHQGITEAFF. The V and J genes are TRBV19 and TRBJ1-1; D is perhaps TRBD1 (5 bases). The CDR3 loop spans 14 amino acids. Trimming pared 3 bases from V and 4 bases from J, leaving 12 bases between. Per the germline V gene, CDR1 is LNHDA and CDR2 is SQIVND (reference sequence).

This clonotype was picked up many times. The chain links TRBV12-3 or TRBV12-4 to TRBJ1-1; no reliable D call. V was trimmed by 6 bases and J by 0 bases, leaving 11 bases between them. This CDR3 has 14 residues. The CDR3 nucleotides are TGTGCCAGCAGCGTCGGGAACATGAACACTGAAGCTTTCTTT. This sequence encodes CASSVGNMNTEAFF.

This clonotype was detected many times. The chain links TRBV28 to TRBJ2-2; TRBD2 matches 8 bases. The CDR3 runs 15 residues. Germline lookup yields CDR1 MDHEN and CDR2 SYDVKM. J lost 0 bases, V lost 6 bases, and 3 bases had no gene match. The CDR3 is CASRVAGTNTGELFF. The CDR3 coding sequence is TGTGCCAGCAGGGTAGCGGGAACGAACACCGGGGAGCTGTTTTTT.

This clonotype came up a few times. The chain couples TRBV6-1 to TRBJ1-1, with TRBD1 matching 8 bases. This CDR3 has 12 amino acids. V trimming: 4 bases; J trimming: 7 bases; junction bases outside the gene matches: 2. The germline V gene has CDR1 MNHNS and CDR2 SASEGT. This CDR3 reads CASSATGVEAFF. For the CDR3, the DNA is TGTGCCAGCAGTGCGACAGGGGTTGAAGCTTTCTTT.

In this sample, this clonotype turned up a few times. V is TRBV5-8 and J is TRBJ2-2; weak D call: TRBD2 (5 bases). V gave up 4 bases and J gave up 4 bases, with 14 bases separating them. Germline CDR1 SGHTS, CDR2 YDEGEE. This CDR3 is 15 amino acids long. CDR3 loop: CASSPAERPTGELFF. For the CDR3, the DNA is TGTGCCAGCAGCCCGGCGGAGCGGCCCACCGGGGAGCTGTTTTTT.

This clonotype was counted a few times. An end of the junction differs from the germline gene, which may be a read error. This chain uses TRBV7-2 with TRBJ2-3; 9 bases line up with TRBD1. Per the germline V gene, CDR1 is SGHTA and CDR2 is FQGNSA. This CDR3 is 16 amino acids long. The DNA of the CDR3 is TGTGCCGGCAGCTACGCCGGGACAGGGCACACAGATACGCAGTATTTT. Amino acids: CAGSYAGTGHTDTQYF.

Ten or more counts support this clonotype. The CDR3 nucleotides are TGTGCCAGCAGCTTAAGACAGGGTGGGAGCAATCAGCCCCAGCATTTT. It translates to CASSLRQGGSNQPQHF. This rearrangement joins TRBV28 to TRBJ1-5, with TRBD1 identical over 7 bases. The CDR3 spans 16 residues. Trimming cost V 6 bases and J 1 base; bases outside gene matches: 9. The V gene's germline CDR1 is MDHEN and CDR2 SYDVKM.

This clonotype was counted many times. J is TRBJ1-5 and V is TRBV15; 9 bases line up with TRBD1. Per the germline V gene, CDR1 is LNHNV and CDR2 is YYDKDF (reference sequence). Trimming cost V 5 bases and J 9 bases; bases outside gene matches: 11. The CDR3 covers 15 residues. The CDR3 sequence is CATSFPGTGSRPQHF. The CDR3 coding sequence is TGTGCCACCAGCTTCCCCGGGACAGGGAGCCGGCCCCAGCATTTT.

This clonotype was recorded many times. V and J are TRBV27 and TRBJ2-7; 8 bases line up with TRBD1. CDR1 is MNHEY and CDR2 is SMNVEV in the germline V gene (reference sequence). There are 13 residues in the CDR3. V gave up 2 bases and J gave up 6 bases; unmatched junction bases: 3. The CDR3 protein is CASSLPGGREQYF. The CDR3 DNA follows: TGTGCCAGCAGTTTACCAGGGGGCCGCGAGCAGTACTTC.

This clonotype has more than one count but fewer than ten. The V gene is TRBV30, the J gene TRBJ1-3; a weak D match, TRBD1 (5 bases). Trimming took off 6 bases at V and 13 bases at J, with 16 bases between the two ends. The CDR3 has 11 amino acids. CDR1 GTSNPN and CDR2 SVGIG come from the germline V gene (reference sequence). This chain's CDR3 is CACSGEGRIYF. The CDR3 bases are TGTGCCTGCTCGGGGGAAGGCAGAATATATTTT.

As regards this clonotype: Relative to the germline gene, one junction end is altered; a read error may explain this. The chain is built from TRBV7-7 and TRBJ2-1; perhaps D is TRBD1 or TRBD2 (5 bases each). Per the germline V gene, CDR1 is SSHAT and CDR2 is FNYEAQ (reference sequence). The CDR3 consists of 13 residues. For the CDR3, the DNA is TGTGCTAGCAGCTCACTAGGGGACAATGAGCAGTTCTTC. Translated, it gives CASSSLGDNEQFF.

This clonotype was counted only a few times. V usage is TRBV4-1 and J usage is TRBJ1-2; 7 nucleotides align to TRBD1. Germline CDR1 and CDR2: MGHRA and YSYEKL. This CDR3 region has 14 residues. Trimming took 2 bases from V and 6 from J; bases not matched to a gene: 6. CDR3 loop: CASSQPRQGDGYTF. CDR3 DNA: TGCGCCAGCAGCCAACCGAGGCAGGGGGATGGCTACACCTTC.

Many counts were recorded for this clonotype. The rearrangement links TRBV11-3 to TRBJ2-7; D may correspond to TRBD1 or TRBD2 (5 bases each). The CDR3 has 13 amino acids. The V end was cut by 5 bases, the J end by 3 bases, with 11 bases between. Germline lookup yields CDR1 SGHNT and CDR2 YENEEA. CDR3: CASSRGDGYEQYF. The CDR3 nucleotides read TGTGCCAGCAGCCGAGGGGATGGCTACGAGCAGTACTTC.

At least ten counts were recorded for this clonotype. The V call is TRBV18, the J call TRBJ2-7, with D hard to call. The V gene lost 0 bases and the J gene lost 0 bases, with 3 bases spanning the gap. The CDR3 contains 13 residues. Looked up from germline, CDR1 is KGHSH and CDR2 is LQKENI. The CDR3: CASSPPASYEQYF. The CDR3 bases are TGTGCCAGCTCACCACCGGCCTCCTACGAGCAGTACTTC.

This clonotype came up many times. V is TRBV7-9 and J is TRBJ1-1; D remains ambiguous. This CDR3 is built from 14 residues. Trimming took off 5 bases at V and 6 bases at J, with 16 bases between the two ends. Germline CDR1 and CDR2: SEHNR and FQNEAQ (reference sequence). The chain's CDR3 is CASSPGGVAAEAFF. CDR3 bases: TGTGCCAGCAGCCCGGGTGGGGTAGCGGCTGAAGCTTTCTTT.

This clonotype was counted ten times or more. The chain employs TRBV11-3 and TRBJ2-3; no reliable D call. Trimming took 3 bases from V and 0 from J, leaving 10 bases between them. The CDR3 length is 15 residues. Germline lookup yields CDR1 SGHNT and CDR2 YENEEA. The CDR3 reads CASSFGMRSTDTQYF. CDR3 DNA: TGTGCCAGCAGCTTCGGTATGAGGAGCACAGATACGCAGTATTTT.

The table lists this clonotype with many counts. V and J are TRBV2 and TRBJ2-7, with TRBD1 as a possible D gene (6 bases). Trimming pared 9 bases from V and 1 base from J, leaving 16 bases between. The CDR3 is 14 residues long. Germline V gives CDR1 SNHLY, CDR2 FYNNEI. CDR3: CASRVTGSSYEQYF. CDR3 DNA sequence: TGTGCCAGTAGAGTAACAGGGAGTTCCTACGAGCAGTACTTC.

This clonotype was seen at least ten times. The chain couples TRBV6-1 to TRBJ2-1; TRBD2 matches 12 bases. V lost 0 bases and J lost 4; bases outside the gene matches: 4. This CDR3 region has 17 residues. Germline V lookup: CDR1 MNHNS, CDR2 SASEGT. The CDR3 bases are TGTGCCAGCAGTGAAGCTCCGACTAGCGGGAGTTACAATGAGCAGTTCTTC. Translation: CASSEAPTSGSYNEQFF.

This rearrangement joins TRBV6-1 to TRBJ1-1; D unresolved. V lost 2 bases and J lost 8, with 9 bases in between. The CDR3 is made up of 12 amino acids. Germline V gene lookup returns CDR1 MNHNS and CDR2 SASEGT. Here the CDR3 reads CASSEYREEAFF. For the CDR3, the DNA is TGTGCCAGCAGTGAATACAGAGAAGAAGCTTTCTTT.

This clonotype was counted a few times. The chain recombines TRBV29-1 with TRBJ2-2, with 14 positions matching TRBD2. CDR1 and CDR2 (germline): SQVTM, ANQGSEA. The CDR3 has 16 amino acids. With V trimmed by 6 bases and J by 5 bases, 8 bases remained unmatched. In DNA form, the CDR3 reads TGCAGCGTAAAGAAAGGGACTAGCGGGAGTACCGGGGAGCTGTTTTTT. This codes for CSVKKGTSGSTGELFF.